These 30 T cell receptor beta chains share one sample of origin, sequenced in a study of vaccination and CD4 T cells after COVID-19. Their antigens remain unidentified. The sample's treatment: approximately 9-day PBMC culture with coronavirus spike peptide pools or control peptides (ViraFEST assay). Sequenced with the Oncomine TCR Beta short-read assay was DNA taken from cultured CD4+ T cells. One entry per CDR3 protein, called by TCRdb with MiXCR from the PCR reads. The sample contains over 15,000 distinct CDR3 sequences, over 45% of which appear only once. The material sequenced was CD4+ T cells from blood, cultured in vitro. These receptors originate from a human donor who had recovered from COVID-19.

The chain has TRBV20-1 and TRBJ1-1, with 7 bases identical to TRBD1. CDR3 size: 16 residues. J was trimmed by 2 bases and V by 0 bases; bases with no gene match: 9. Germline V gene lookup returns CDR1 DFQATT and CDR2 SNEGSKA (reference sequence). Here the CDR3 DNA reads TGCAGTGCTAGAGATCGTACAGGGGCGGTAAACACTGAAGCTTTCTTT. Its translation: CSARDRTGAVNTEAFF.

The V gene is TRBV2, the J gene TRBJ1-2; 9 bases match TRBD1. There are 15 residues in the CDR3. Germline CDR1 reads SNHLY; CDR2 reads FYNNEI. Trimming cost V 8 bases and J 3 bases; bases outside gene matches: 10. The CDR3 here is CASRHLQGADYGYTF. Here the CDR3 DNA reads TGTGCCAGCCGGCACTTACAGGGGGCTGACTATGGCTACACCTTC.

V usage is TRBV7-2 and J usage is TRBJ1-5; 9 nucleotides align to TRBD1. V trimming: 5 bases; J trimming: 4 bases; junction bases outside the gene matches: 9. Germline CDR1 is SGHTA and CDR2 is FQGNSA. The CDR3 consists of 16 residues. As DNA, the CDR3 is TGTGCCAGCAGCCTCCGACAGGGGGGACTTAATCAGCCCCAGCATTTT. Amino acid sequence: CASSLRQGGLNQPQHF.

The gene calls are TRBV11-2 and TRBJ2-3; 8 bases agree with TRBD2. The CDR3 length is 15 residues. The germline V gene encodes CDR1 SGHAT and CDR2 FQNNGV. V dropped 3 bases and J dropped 2; count of bases not matched to a gene: 4. CDR3 nucleotides: TGTGCCAGCAGCTTCACTAGCGGTTACACAGATACGCAGTATTTT. Encoded protein: CASSFTSGYTDTQYF.

This clonotype is a singleton in its sample. The rearrangement links TRBV27 to TRBJ2-5, with D perhaps being TRBD1 or TRBD2 (6 bases each). The CDR3 totals 14 residues. Trimming left V 2 bases short and J 5 bases short, with 12 bases between. CDR1 MNHEY and CDR2 SMNVEV come from the germline V gene (reference sequence). Written as DNA, the CDR3 is TGTGCCAGCAGTTTAGAGGGGGGAAGGGAGACCCAGTACTTC. It encodes CASSLEGGRETQYF.

The chain uses TRBV7-2 and TRBJ2-3, with 10 bases matching TRBD1. CDR3 length equals 15 residues. CDR1 and CDR2 from the germline V gene are SGHTA and FQGNSA. The trim removed 5 bases at V and 8 bases at J, leaving 10 bases unmatched. CDR3 sequence reads: CASSPTGQGRATQYF. The CDR3 DNA reads TGTGCCAGCAGCCCGACGGGACAGGGGCGGGCTACGCAGTATTTT.

The V gene is TRBV20-1, the J gene TRBJ1-3, with D perhaps matching TRBD1 (5 bases). This CDR3 contains 13 residues. Germline V gives CDR1 DFQATT, CDR2 SNEGSKA (reference sequence). V lost 6 bases and J lost 2, with 11 bases in between. CDR3 sequence: CSAKDSTGNTIYF. The CDR3 DNA follows: TGCAGTGCAAAAGACAGTACTGGAAACACCATATATTTT.

This chain connects TRBV7-3 to TRBJ2-2; either TRBD1 or TRBD2 may fit D (6 bases each). With 1 base removed from V and 5 bases from J, the gap between germline ends came to 14 bases. CDR3 length: 16 residues. Germline values: CDR1 SGHTA, CDR2 FQGTGA. In DNA, the CDR3 is TGTGCCAGCAGCTTAATGGGGGGCTCGGGTACCGGGGAGCTGTTTTTT. Its translation is CASSLMGGSGTGELFF.

The chain carries TRBV10-2 and TRBJ1-6; D is ambiguous. Trimming took 1 base from V and 9 from J, leaving 10 bases between them. The CDR3 loop spans 14 amino acids. Per the germline V gene, CDR1 is WSHSY and CDR2 is SAAADI. The CDR3 bases are TGCGCCAGCAGTGAGTTCCAGGTCGGTTCACCCCTCCACTTT. This gives the protein CASSEFQVGSPLHF.

This clonotype was observed a handful of times. The chain has TRBV7-9 and TRBJ1-6; perhaps TRBD1 as D (6 bases). The ends were cut back, 5 bases at V and 10 bases at J, with 18 bases in the middle. The germline V gene has CDR1 SEHNR and CDR2 FQNEAQ (reference sequence). This CDR3 has 15 residues. The DNA of the CDR3 is TGTGCCAGCAGCCAGGACAGCGTGGATGTGTCACCCCTCCACTTT. Translating it yields CASSQDSVDVSPLHF.

This clonotype was counted only a few times. The J gene is TRBJ2-1, the V gene TRBV24-1; no clear D gene. CDR3 length equals 15 residues. The V gene's germline CDR1 is KGHDR and CDR2 SFDVKD. V lost 7 bases to trimming and J lost 6 bases, with 18 bases between them. CDR3 bases: TGTGCCACCAGCTCCCCCTCTGAGGCCAGCAATGAGCAGTTCTTC. Its translation is CATSSPSEASNEQFF.

The rearrangement joins TRBV30 to TRBJ2-7, with D possibly TRBD2 on 6 matching bases. The CDR3 consists of 14 residues. In germline, CDR1 is GTSNPN, CDR2 SVGIG (reference sequence). With 3 bases removed from V and 3 bases from J, the gap between germline ends came to 15 bases. This CDR3 is CAWSGRRGYYEQYF. The CDR3 DNA follows: TGTGCCTGGAGCGGGAGAAGGGGATACTACGAGCAGTACTTC. The full variable domain, in which reference TRBV30 and TRBJ2-7 provide the parts outside the CDR3, is SQTIHQWPATLVQPVGSPLSLECTVEGTSNPNLYWYRQAAGRGLQLLFYSVGIGQISSEVPQNLSASRPQDRQFILSSKKLLLSDSGFYLCAWSGRRGYYEQYFGPGTRLTVT.

The count of this clonotype is one. This chain joins TRBV10-3 and TRBJ2-1; 9 bases are shared with TRBD2. V dropped 2 bases and J dropped 0; count of bases not matched to a gene: 2. Per the germline V gene, CDR1 is ENHRY and CDR2 is SYGVKD. The CDR3 is 16 amino acids. This CDR3 reads CAISEGGRASYNEQFF. The CDR3 bases are TGTGCCATCAGTGAGGGCGGGAGGGCCTCCTACAATGAGCAGTTCTTC.

This clonotype was observed a handful of times. The chain recombines TRBV28 with TRBJ2-2; 7 bases are shared with TRBD2. Germline trimming cut 1 base from V and 0 bases from J; bases unmatched to any gene: 2. The germline V gene has CDR1 MDHEN and CDR2 SYDVKM. The CDR3 length is 16 residues. The CDR3 bases are TGTGCCAGCAGTTTATTTAGCGGGCCGAACACCGGGGAGCTGTTTTTT. Translated: CASSLFSGPNTGELFF.

A few counts support this clonotype. This chain joins TRBV27 and TRBJ2-7; tentative D call: TRBD2 (6 bases). The CDR3 has 14 residues. Trimming stripped 2 bases from V and 6 bases from J, with 14 bases between. The germline CDR1 and CDR2 sequences are MNHEY and SMNVEV (reference sequence). The CDR3 nucleotides are TGTGCCAGCAGTTTAAAGGGACTCCGGGGCGAGCAGTACTTC. As protein: CASSLKGLRGEQYF.

This clonotype was observed a few times. The chain employs TRBV20-1 and TRBJ1-4; perhaps TRBD1 as D (5 bases). The CDR3 runs 14 residues. The germline CDR1 and CDR2 sequences are DFQATT and SNEGSKA (reference sequence). The germline V and J ends were trimmed by 0 bases and 8 bases, with 13 bases remaining between them. The CDR3 nucleotides read TGCAGTGCTAGAGAGGTGGCAGGGAGGGAAAAACTGTTTTTT. This sequence encodes CSAREVAGREKLFF.

The CDR3 region is CASSLSGTGWSNYEQYF. The CDR3, as DNA: TGTGCCAGCAGTTTGTCCGGGACAGGGTGGTCTAACTACGAGCAGTACTTC. The rearrangement links TRBV27 to TRBJ2-7, with TRBD1 identical over 9 bases. This CDR3 is 17 amino acids long. Germline-derived CDR1 and CDR2 are MNHEY and SMNVEV (reference sequence). V lost 3 bases and J lost 3; bases outside the gene matches: 12.

V usage is TRBV4-2 and J usage is TRBJ1-5; no definite D call. The CDR3 runs to 13 residues. Trimming stripped 0 bases from V and 7 bases from J, with 7 bases between. Germline V gene data show CDR1 as LGHNA and CDR2 as YNFKEQ. The CDR3 spells CASSQDIRQPQHF. DNA for the CDR3: TGTGCCAGCAGCCAAGATATCCGGCAGCCCCAGCATTTT.

This chain links TRBV28 with TRBJ2-2; D not resolved. V lost 4 bases to trimming and J lost 8 bases, with 17 bases between them. Germline V CDR1 and CDR2: MDHEN, SYDVKM. The length of the CDR3 is 15 residues. CDR3 nucleotides: TGTGCCAGCAGTTCAACGTCCTATCCGAGGGGGGAGCTGTTTTTT. It codes for CASSSTSYPRGELFF.

The chain carries TRBV11-2 and TRBJ2-3; D might be TRBD2 (6 bases). Germline V gene data show CDR1 as SGHAT and CDR2 as FQNNGV. Between the trimmed V and J ends, which lost 4 bases and 1 base, there was a span of 12 bases. There are 15 residues in the CDR3. The DNA of the CDR3 is TGTGCCAGCAGCTCGTCGGGAGTGGGCACAGATACGCAGTATTTT. Its translation: CASSSSGVGTDTQYF. The whole variable domain, remainder taken from reference TRBV11-2 and TRBJ2-3, is EAGVAQSPRYKIIEKRQSVAFWCNPISGHATLYWYQQILGQGPKLLIQFQNNGVVDDSQLPKDRFSAERLKGVDSTLKIQPAKLEDSAVYLCASSSSGVGTDTQYFGPGTRLTVL.

The V and J genes are TRBV18 and TRBJ2-5; D is unresolved. Germline V gene lookup returns CDR1 KGHSH and CDR2 LQKENI. Trimming pared 6 bases from V and 5 bases from J, leaving 16 bases between. The CDR3 is 14 residues long. CDR3 in amino acids: CASSLLDGPETQYF. CDR3 nucleotide sequence: TGTGCCAGCTCGCTTCTAGACGGGCCCGAGACCCAGTACTTC.

This clonotype was picked up a small number of times. The chain links TRBV2 to TRBJ2-3; 7 bases agree with TRBD2. With 9 bases clipped from V and 0 bases from J, the junction kept 9 bases outside the gene matches. The length of the CDR3 is 15 residues. The germline CDR1 and CDR2 sequences are SNHLY and FYNNEI. The CDR3 here is CASQREGSSTDTQYF. The CDR3 DNA reads as TGTGCCAGTCAGCGGGAAGGCTCTAGCACAGATACGCAGTATTTT.

The chain combines TRBV20-1 with TRBJ1-1; no reliable D call. The CDR3 has 16 amino acids. Germline V gene lookup returns CDR1 DFQATT and CDR2 SNEGSKA (reference sequence). The ends were cut back, 3 bases at V and 4 bases at J, with 21 bases in the middle. The CDR3 DNA follows: TGCAGTGCTAGCGAGATGGGAACGCCAATATCCACTGAAGCTTTCTTT. Translating it yields CSASEMGTPISTEAFF.

Only one count was recorded for this clonotype. The chain combines TRBV29-1 with TRBJ1-1; D is unclear. Trimming took off 4 bases at V and 1 base at J, with 7 bases between the two ends. This CDR3 has 12 residues. The germline CDR1 and CDR2 sequences are SQVTM and ANQGSEA. The DNA for the CDR3 is TGCAGCGTTGTGGTGTCGAACACTGAAGCTTTCTTT. Protein product: CSVVVSNTEAFF. The full variable domain, its missing parts supplied by reference TRBV29-1 and TRBJ1-1, is SAVISQKPSRDICQRGTSLTIQCQVDSQVTMMFWYRQQPGQSLTLIATANQGSEATYESGFVIDKFPISRPNLTFSTLTVSNMSPEDSSIYLCSVVVSNTEAFFGQGTRLTVV.

The chain employs TRBV5-6 and TRBJ2-5; TRBD2 matches at 7 bases. V was clipped by 0 bases and J by 5 bases; unmatched bases: 7. There are 15 residues in the CDR3. CDR1 and CDR2 (germline): SGHDT, YYEEEE. The CDR3 protein is CASSLDTSERETQYF. CDR3 bases: TGTGCCAGCAGCTTGGATACTAGCGAAAGGGAGACCCAGTACTTC.

The rearrangement links TRBV5-1 to TRBJ2-7; maybe TRBD2 (5 bases). Trimming pared 2 bases from V and 5 bases from J, leaving 20 bases between. Germline lookup yields CDR1 SGHRS and CDR2 YFSETQ. This CDR3 has 16 amino acids. For the CDR3, the DNA is TGCGCCAGCAGCTTAAGGCAGCCGGAGGTTGGTGACGAGCAGTACTTC. Residues: CASSLRQPEVGDEQYF.

This rearrangement joins TRBV7-9 to TRBJ1-2; D not resolved. The CDR3 has 12 residues. Trimming stripped 6 bases from V and 5 bases from J, with 10 bases between. CDR1 and CDR2 (germline): SEHNR, FQNEAQ (reference sequence). The DNA of the CDR3 is TGTGCCAGCAGTCGGGGAGGGTATGGCTACACCTTC. It is translated as CASSRGGYGYTF.

The DNA of the CDR3 is TGTGCCAGCAGTTCACAACAGCTTCTGGAAGCTTTCTTT. It encodes CASSSQQLLEAFF. The chain links TRBV28 to TRBJ1-1; D gene uncertain. The CDR3 runs to 13 residues. The V gene lost 4 bases and the J gene lost 8 bases, with 14 bases spanning the gap. The germline CDR1 and CDR2 sequences are MDHEN and SYDVKM.

The chain joins TRBV10-1 to TRBJ2-2; 9 bases map to TRBD2. CDR3 length equals 18 residues. The trim removed 1 base at V and 0 bases at J, leaving 6 bases unmatched. Germline assignment: CDR1 WNHNN and CDR2 SYGVQD (reference sequence). The CDR3 nucleotides are TGCGCCAGCAGTGAGTACGGTAGCGGGAGTTCGAACACCGGGGAGCTGTTTTTT. Protein product: CASSEYGSGSSNTGELFF.

The genes are TRBV6-1 and TRBJ1-5, with 9 nucleotides matching TRBD1. The CDR3 covers 15 residues. V lost 4 bases to trimming and J lost 7 bases; unmatched junction nucleotides: 8. Germline CDR1 reads MNHNS; CDR2 reads SASEGT. In nucleotides, the CDR3 is TGTGCCAGCAGTGTTTTATGGGACAGGGAACAGCCCCAGCATTTT. This translates into CASSVLWDREQPQHF.